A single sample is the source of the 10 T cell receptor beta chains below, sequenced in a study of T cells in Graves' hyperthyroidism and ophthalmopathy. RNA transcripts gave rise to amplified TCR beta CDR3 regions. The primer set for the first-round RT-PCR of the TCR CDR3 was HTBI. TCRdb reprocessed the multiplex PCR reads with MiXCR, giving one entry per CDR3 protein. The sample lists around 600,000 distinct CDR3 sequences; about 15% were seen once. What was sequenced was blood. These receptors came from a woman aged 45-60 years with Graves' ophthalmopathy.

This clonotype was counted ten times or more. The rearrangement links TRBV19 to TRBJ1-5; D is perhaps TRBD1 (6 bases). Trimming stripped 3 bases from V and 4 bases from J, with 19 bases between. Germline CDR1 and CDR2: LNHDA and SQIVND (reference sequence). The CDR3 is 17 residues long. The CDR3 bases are TGTGCCAGTAGTATTAGGGGGGTCCCGCGCCCTAATCAGCCCCAGCATTTT. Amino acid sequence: CASSIRGVPRPNQPQHF.

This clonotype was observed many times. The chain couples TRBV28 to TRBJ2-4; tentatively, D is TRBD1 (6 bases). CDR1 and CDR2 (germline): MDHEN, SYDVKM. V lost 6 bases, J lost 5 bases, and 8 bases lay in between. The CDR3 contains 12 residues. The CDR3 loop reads CASRRQENIQYF. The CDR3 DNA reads TGTGCCAGCAGAAGACAGGAAAACATTCAGTACTTC.

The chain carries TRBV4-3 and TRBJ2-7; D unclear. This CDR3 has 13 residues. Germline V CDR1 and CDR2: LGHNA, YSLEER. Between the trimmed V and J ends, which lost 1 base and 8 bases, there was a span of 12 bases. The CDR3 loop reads CASSQGVSYKQYF. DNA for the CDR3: TGCGCCAGCAGCCAAGGCGTGTCTTACAAGCAGTACTTC.

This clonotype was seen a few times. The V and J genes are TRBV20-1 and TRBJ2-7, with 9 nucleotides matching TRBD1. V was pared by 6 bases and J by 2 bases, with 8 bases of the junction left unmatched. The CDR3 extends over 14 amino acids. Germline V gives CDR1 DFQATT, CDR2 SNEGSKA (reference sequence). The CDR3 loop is CSAETGTGTYEQYF. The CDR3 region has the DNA TGCAGTGCAGAAACCGGGACAGGGACCTACGAGCAGTACTTC.

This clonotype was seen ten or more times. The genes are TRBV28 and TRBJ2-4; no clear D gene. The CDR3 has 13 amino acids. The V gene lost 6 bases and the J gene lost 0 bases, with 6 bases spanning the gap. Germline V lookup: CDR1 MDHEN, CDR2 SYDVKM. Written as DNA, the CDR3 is TGTGCCAGCAGGCTGCCAGCCAAAAACATTCAGTACTTC. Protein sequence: CASRLPAKNIQYF.

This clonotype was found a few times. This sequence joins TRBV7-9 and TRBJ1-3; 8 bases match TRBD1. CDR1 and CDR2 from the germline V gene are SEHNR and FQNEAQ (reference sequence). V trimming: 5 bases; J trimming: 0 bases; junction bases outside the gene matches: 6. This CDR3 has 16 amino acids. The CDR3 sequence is CASSARQGSSGNTIYF. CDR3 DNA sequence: TGTGCCAGCAGCGCCCGACAGGGGAGCTCTGGAAACACCATATATTTT.

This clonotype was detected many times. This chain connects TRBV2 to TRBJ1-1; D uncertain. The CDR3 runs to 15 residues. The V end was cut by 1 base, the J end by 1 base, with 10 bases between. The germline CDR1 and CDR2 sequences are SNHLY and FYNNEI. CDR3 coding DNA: TGTGCCAGCAGTGAAGGACTGGCGGGGAACACTGAAGCTTTCTTT. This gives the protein CASSEGLAGNTEAFF.

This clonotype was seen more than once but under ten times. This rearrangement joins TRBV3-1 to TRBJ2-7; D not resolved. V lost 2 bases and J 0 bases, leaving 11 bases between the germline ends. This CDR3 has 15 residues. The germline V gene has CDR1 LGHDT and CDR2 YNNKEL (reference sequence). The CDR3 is CASSQTDGYSYEQYF. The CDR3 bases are TGTGCCAGCAGCCAAACGGACGGATACTCCTACGAGCAGTACTTC.

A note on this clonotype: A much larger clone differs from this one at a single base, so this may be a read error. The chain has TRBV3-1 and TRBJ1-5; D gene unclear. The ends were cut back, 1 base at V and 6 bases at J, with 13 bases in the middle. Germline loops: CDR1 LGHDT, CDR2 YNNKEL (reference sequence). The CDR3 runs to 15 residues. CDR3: CASSQGRVPGQPQHF. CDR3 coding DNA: TGTGCCAGCAGCCAAGGTAGGGTACCGGGTCAGCCCCAGCATTTT.

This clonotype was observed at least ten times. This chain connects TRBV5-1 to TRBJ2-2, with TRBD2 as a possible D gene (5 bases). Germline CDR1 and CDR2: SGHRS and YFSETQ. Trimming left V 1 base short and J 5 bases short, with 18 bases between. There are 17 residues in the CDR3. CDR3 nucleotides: TGCGCCAGCAGCTTGACAGCGGAGATGGGATATACCGGGGAGCTGTTTTTT. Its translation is CASSLTAEMGYTGELFF.